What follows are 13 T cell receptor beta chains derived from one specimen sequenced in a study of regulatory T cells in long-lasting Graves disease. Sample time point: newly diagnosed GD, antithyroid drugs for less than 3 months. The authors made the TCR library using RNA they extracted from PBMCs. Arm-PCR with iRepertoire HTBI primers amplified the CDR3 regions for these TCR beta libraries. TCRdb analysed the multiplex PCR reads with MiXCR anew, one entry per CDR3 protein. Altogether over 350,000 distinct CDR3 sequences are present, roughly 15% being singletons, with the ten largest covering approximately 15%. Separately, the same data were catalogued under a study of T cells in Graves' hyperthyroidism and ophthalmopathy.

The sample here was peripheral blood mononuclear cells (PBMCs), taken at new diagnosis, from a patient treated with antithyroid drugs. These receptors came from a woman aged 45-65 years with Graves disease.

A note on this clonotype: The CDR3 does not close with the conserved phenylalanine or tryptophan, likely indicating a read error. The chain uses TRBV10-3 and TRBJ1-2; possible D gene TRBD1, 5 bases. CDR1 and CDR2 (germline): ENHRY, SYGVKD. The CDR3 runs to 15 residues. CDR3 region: CAISESYRWGEGYTL. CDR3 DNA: TGTGCCATAAGTGAGTCCTACAGGTGGGGAGAAGGCTACACCCTC.

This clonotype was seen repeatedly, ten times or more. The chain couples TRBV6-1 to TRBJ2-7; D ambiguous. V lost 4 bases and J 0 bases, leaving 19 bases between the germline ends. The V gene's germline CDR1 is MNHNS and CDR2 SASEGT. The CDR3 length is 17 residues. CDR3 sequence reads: CASSAYPHGRSSYEQYF. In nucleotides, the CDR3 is TGTGCCAGCAGTGCCTACCCCCACGGACGAAGCTCCTACGAGCAGTACTTC.

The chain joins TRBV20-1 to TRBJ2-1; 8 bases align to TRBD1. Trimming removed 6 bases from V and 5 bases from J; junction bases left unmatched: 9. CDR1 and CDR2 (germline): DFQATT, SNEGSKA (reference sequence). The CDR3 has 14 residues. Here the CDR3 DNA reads TGCAGTGCCCTGGACAGGGAGGTCCACAATGAGCAGTTCTTC. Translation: CSALDREVHNEQFF.

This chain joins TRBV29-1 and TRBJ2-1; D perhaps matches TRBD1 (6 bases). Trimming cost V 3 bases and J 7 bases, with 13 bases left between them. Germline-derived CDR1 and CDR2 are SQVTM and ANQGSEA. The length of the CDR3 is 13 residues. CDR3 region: CSVDPRGLNEQFF. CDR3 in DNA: TGCAGCGTTGATCCTAGGGGGTTGAATGAGCAGTTCTTC.

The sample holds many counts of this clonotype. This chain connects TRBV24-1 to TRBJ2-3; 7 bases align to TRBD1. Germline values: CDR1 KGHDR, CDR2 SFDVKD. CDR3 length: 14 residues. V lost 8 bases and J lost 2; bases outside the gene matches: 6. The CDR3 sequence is CATKQQGDTDTQYF. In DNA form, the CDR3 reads TGTGCCACCAAGCAGCAGGGGGACACAGATACGCAGTATTTT.

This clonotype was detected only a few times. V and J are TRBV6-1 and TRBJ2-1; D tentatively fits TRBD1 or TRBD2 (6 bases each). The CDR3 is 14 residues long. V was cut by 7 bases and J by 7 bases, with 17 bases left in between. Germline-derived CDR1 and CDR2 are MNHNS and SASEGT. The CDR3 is CASTMLRRGNEQFF. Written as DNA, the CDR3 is TGTGCCAGCACCATGCTACGGAGGGGGAATGAGCAGTTCTTC.

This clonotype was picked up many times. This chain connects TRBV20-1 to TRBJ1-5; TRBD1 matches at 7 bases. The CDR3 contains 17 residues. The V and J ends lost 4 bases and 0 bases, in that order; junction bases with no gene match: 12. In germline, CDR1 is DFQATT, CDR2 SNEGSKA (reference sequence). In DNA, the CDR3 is TGCAGTGCTACCAATCAGGGGGGTTTCTATAGCAATCAGCCCCAGCATTTT. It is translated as CSATNQGGFYSNQPQHF.

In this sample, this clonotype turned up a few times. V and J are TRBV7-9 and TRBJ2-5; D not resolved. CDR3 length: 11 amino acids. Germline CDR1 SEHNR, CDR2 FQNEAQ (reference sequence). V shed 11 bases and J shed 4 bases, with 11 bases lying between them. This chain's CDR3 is CAGKIGETQYF. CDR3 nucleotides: TGTGCCGGAAAAATCGGAGAGACCCAGTACTTC.

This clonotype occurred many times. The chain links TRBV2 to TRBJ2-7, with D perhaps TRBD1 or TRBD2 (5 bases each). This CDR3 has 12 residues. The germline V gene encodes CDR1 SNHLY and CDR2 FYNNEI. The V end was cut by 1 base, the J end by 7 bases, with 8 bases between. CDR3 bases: TGTGCCAGCAGTGAAGTTGGGGGTGAGCAGTACTTC. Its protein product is CASSEVGGEQYF.

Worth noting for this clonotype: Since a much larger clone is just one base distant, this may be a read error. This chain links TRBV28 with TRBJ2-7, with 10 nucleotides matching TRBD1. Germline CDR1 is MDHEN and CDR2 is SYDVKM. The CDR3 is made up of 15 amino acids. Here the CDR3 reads CTSSLPGQGKYEQYF. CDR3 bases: TGTACCAGCAGTCTCCCGGGACAGGGGAAGTACGAGCAGTACTTC.

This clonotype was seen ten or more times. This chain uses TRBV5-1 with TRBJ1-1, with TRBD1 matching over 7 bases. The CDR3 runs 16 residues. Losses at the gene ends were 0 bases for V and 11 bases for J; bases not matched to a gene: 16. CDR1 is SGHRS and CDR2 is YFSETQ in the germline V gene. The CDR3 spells CASSLGDSPAATRAFF. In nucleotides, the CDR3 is TGCGCCAGCAGCTTGGGGGACAGCCCGGCGGCGACGAGGGCTTTCTTT.

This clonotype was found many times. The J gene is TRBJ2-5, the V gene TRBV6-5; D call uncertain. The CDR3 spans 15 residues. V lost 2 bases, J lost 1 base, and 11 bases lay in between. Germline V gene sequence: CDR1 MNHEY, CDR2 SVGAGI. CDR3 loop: CASSYQDPLQETQYF. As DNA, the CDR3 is TGTGCCAGCAGTTACCAAGACCCTCTCCAAGAGACCCAGTACTTC.

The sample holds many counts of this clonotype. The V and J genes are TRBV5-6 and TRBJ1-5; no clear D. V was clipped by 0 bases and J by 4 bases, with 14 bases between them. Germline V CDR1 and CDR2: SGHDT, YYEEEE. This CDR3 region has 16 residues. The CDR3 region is CASSLAGGSQNQPQHF. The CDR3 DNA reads TGTGCCAGCAGCTTGGCCGGAGGGAGTCAGAATCAGCCCCAGCATTTT.